One sample yielded the 11 T cell receptor beta chains listed below, sequenced in a study of shared clonotypes between healthy human individuals. Generated by immunoSEQ multiplex PCR, the TCRdb table keeps only in-frame clones and is missing some. This sample has about 2.4 million clones, with more than 85% found just once. Sequenced sample: naive CD4+ T cells from PBMCs. Regarding subset: CD45RA+ positively selected. These TCRs come from a man between 18 and 29 years old in good health. Some clones in this sample may be carry-over from other donors' samples.

V is TRBV6-5 and J is TRBJ2-7; 11 bases match TRBD2. The CDR3 is 16 residues long. V lost 2 bases, J lost 2 bases, and 5 bases stayed unmatched. Germline values: CDR1 MNHEY, CDR2 SVGAGI. The CDR3 nucleotides are TGTGCCAGCAGTTACCTCTCTAGCGGGAGGACCTACGAGCAGTACTTC. Amino acid sequence: CASSYLSSGRTYEQYF.

This rearrangement joins TRBV6-6 to TRBJ1-6, with TRBD1 matching over 7 bases. The J segment lost 12 bases and the V segment lost 8 bases, leaving 10 bases of the junction unmatched. The CDR3 is 13 residues long. Germline lookup yields CDR1 MNHNY and CDR2 SVGAGI (reference sequence). This chain's CDR3 is CASLPTGSLPLHF. CDR3 nucleotides: TGTGCCAGCTTACCGACAGGGAGCCTACCCCTCCACTTT.

The chain links TRBV7-2 to TRBJ1-1; D not certain. CDR1 SGHTA and CDR2 FQGNSA come from the germline V gene. V lost 3 bases, J lost 1 base, and 12 bases lay in between. The CDR3 is 15 amino acids. CDR3 in DNA: TGTGCCAGCAGCTTGGACCCCCTAGGGAACACTGAAGCTTTCTTT. Translation: CASSLDPLGNTEAFF. Complete variable domain (other parts from reference TRBV7-2 and TRBJ1-1): GAGVSQSPSNKVTEKGKDVELRCDPISGHTALYWYRQSLGQGLEFLIYFQGNSAPDKSGLPSDRFSAERTGGSVSTLTIQRTQQEDSAVYLCASSLDPLGNTEAFFGQGTRLTVV.

The rearrangement links TRBV28 to TRBJ2-5, with D tentatively TRBD1 (6 bases). Judging by the DNA end, TRBJ2-7 fits better; the J call may be wrong. The germline gives CDR1 MDHEN, CDR2 SYDVKM. There are 13 residues in the CDR3. CDR3 protein: CASSGQLFYEQYF. As DNA, the CDR3 is TGTGCCAGCAGTGGACAGCTGTTCTACGAGCAGTACTTC.

The gene calls are TRBV6-6 and TRBJ1-3; possible D gene TRBD1, 6 bases. Germline V gives CDR1 MNHNY, CDR2 SVGAGI (reference sequence). With 3 bases removed from V and 3 bases from J, the gap between germline ends came to 12 bases. The CDR3 spans 15 residues. The CDR3 sequence is CASSYTQGGGNTIYF. The CDR3 DNA sequence: TGTGCCAGCAGTTATACACAGGGCGGTGGAAACACCATATATTTT.

This clone was picked up one time. This CDR3 reads CASSQAKSGRLDNEQFF. The CDR3 DNA reads TGTGCCAGCAGCCAAGCAAAGAGCGGGAGGCTCGACAATGAGCAGTTCTTC. The chain carries TRBV7-6 and TRBJ2-1; 9 bases match TRBD2. The trim removed 5 bases at V and 5 bases at J, leaving 13 bases unmatched. The germline CDR1 and CDR2 sequences are SGHVS and FNYEAQ. The length of the CDR3 is 17 residues. The variable domain in full, with the rest retrieved from reference TRBV7-6 and TRBJ2-1, is GAGVSQSPRYKVTKRGQDVALRCDPISGHVSLYWYRQALGQGPEFLTYFNYEAQQDKSGLPNDRFSAERPEGSISTLTIQRTEQRDSAMYRCASSQAKSGRLDNEQFFGPGTRLTVL.

V and J are TRBV27 and TRBJ1-1; possible D gene TRBD1, 5 bases. The CDR3 is 14 amino acids. V gave up 3 bases and J gave up 3 bases, with 11 bases separating them. Germline CDR1 MNHEY, CDR2 SMNVEV (reference sequence). CDR3 protein: CASSFAGGYTEAFF. In nucleotides, the CDR3 is TGTGCCAGCAGTTTCGCGGGGGGATACACTGAAGCTTTCTTT.

V is TRBV7-9 and J is TRBJ2-7; TRBD1 aligns across 9 bases. The length of the CDR3 is 15 residues. Per germline, CDR1 SEHNR and CDR2 FQNEAQ (reference sequence). The ends lost 7 bases at V and 3 bases at J; junction bases unmatched: 10. CDR3 bases: TGTGCCAGCACCCAAGGGACAGGGACCGACTACGAGCAGTACTTC. Protein product: CASTQGTGTDYEQYF.

The J gene is TRBJ1-1, the V gene TRBV29-1; possible D gene TRBD1, 5 bases. The CDR3 is 13 residues long. From germline, CDR1 is SQVTM and CDR2 ANQGSEA. The V end was cut by 6 bases, the J end by 1 base, with 12 bases between. CDR3 protein: CSVHGTGNTEAFF. The CDR3 DNA reads as TGCAGCGTACACGGGACGGGGAACACTGAAGCTTTCTTT.

V is TRBV11-2 and J is TRBJ2-3, with 8 bases identical to TRBD2. The V and J ends lost 2 bases and 0 bases, in that order; junction bases with no gene match: 4. The length of the CDR3 is 16 residues. The germline gives CDR1 SGHAT, CDR2 FQNNGV. The CDR3 DNA reads as TGTGCCAGCAGCTTATTCCCTAGCGGGAGCACAGATACGCAGTATTTT. Translated, it gives CASSLFPSGSTDTQYF. Full variable domain (rest looked up from reference TRBV11-2 and TRBJ2-3): EAGVAQSPRYKIIEKRQSVAFWCNPISGHATLYWYQQILGQGPKLLIQFQNNGVVDDSQLPKDRFSAERLKGVDSTLKIQPAKLEDSAVYLCASSLFPSGSTDTQYFGPGTRLTVL.

The J gene is TRBJ1-3, the V gene TRBV2; 7 nucleotides line up with TRBD1. Germline assignment: CDR1 SNHLY and CDR2 FYNNEI. This CDR3 region has 16 residues. J was trimmed by 1 base and V by 6 bases; bases with no gene match: 9. Here the CDR3 reads CASSQGGRGSGNTIYF. The CDR3 bases are TGTGCCAGCAGCCAAGGGGGCAGGGGGTCTGGAAACACCATATATTTT.